This T cell receptor (beta chain) emerged from a study of high-grade serous ovarian cancer treatment subgroups. Assay: immunoSEQ multiplex PCR; the TCRdb copy retains only in-frame clones and omits some. Of around 2,700 clones listed, under 85% are singletons. Relative to its sample, this clone is hyperexpanded. Antigen unknown. Tumor samples were taken before definitive surgery or chemotherapy. Study results and caveats: TCR relatedness rose with neoantigen level and trended with mutation load.

The CDR3 contains 18 residues. The sequencing sample was made of tumor tissue. The clonotype originates from a human donor with high-grade serous ovarian cancer. The chain combines TRBV21-1 with TRBJ1-5; TRBD1 was called by the table and not checked on the DNA. TRBV21-1 counts as a pseudogene. CDR3 sequence (DNA): TGTGCCAGCAGCCCACGGACAGGGTGCTGCCTAGGGGATCAGCCCCAGCATTTT. Translated, it gives CASSPRTGCCLGDQPQHF.